This T cell receptor (beta chain) appears in the sequencing data of a study of shared clonotypes between healthy human individuals (dated by TCRdb to the early 2020s). About the investigation overall: Two women and three men aged 18 to 49 years were included in the cohort. To estimate repertoire size and how much clonotypes are shared between individuals, the study performed deep sequencing of blood TCR repertoires from 4 to 6 healthy adults. Libraries were prepared and TCR repertoires were sequenced by different laboratories using diverse techniques, in order to increase sequencing depth and limit assay-specific biases. For each donor, three plates each were used for CD4 naive and CD4 memory, two plates were used for CD8 naive, and one plate was used for CD8 memory. Per donor, leukapheresis produced somewhere between about 0.94 and 9 billion PBMCs. The study at large found these results: Pairwise subsampling indicated that sequencing depth was expected to affect the degree of clonotype sharing among donors. The small number of donors limited the genetic and exposure-history diversity represented. Naive subsets generally had larger estimated clonotype richness than memory subsets. Incomplete sequencing was indicated by rarefaction of sorted-subset datasets, despite the large sequencing depth. Compared with non-shared clonotypes, the clonotypes found in all four sorted-subset donors had higher generation probabilities. Sampling was limited to blood, and TCR repertoires in tissue likely differ from TCR repertoires in blood. Across four donors, around 5% of naive CD4, roughly 3.8% of naive CD8, 2% to 2.5% of memory CD4, and about 0.4% of memory CD8 clonotypes were shared.

Healthy HIV-negative adults with no recently reported acute infections or vaccinations were included as donors. Every donor was a Caucasian adult living in Nashville, Tennessee, USA. CD4+ T cells were enriched through magnetic negative selection, after which naive cells were positively selected on CD45RA and the remaining negative fraction served as the memory subset. After blood collection by leukapheresis, PBMCs were isolated using Ficoll-Histopaque density gradient centrifugation and then cryopreserved in the vapor phase of liquid nitrogen. Analytical flow cytometry was used to check the purity and quantity of every magnetically sorted T cell population. Genomic DNA was isolated from each sorted fraction and quantified by UV absorbance on a Nanodrop 2000c. About this clone itself: What antigen it recognizes has not been identified. The sample holds no much larger clone one base away, and base qualities are not on file.

Using the deep immunoSEQ assay, multiplex PCR amplified TCR CDR3 regions from genomic DNA. Extracted genomic DNA from each cell subset was distributed evenly across all wells of several immunoSEQ 96-well plates, and each plate was treated as a replicate. For sorted subsets, each replicate PCR was loaded with 150 to 250 ng genomic DNA, equivalent to about 30,000 T cell genomes. Purified libraries were quantified with a Qubit 3.0 fluorometer, sized on a Bioanalyzer 2100, and re-quantified with the KAPA Library Quantification kit. A separate single-read 150-cycle Illumina NextSeq 550 flow cell was used to sequence each immunoSEQ 96-well plate. In the authors' own workflow: Because the immunoSEQ output included only junctional sequences and no quality scores, the filtering could not be the same as the filtering used for full-length reads. To assign V/J genes and CDR3, sequences were annotated against IMGT germline references using PyIR, a Python wrapper for IgBLAST v1.9. Reads were removed for weak V/J assignments (E-value above 1e-6), missing CDR3, stop codons, out-of-frame junctions, or ambiguous translated residues. A V3J clonotype was defined by an identical inferred V gene, J gene, and CDR3 amino acid sequence. Percentage overlap between repertoires was calculated by dividing the number of shared unique clonotypes by the size of the smaller repertoire. Three approaches were used to assess repertoire richness: RTK rarefaction, the Chao1 estimator, and Recon v2.1 estimates of unobserved clonotypes. Generation probabilities were computed with OLGA for all TCRbeta clonotypes obtained by the gDNA method from several donors. TCRdb stores this immuneACCESS table with in-frame sequences only. Part of the clones is absent; in the studies checked, under half of the shortfall reflects unresolved V genes, and no reason is known for the rest. V and J calls and clone size are as listed in that table; D and trimming were resolved from the DNA. For this sample there are 1,400,000 or so clones; approximately 98.5% appear just once. The top ten clones comprise approximately 0.4% of the sample.

Measured from the cysteine to the phenylalanine, the CDR3 is 13 residues long. CDR3 DNA is the only sequence kept; it has 39 bases, read in frame from the first base. CDR1 KGHSH and CDR2 LQKENI were looked up in the germline V gene. V trim: 8 bases; J trim: 4 bases; unmatched bases: 4. The clonotype originates from a man aged 25 to 45 in good health. Recombination connected TRBV18 to TRBJ1-5, and TRBD1 aligns with 8 junction nucleotides. The sample consisted of naive CD4+ T cells sorted from blood. The cell subset or site label on this specimen signifies: CD45RA+ positively selected. The CDR3 protein: CASAQGANQPQHF. At the DNA level, the sequence is TGTGCCAGCGCCCAGGGGGCTAATCAGCCCCAGCATTTT. The reference TRBV18 and TRBJ1-5 proteins fill in what lies around the CDR3, so the full variable domain reads NAGVMQNPRHLVRRRGQEARLRCSPMKGHSHVYWYRQLPEEGLKFMVYLQKENIIDESGMPKERFSAEFPKEGPSILRIQQVVRGDSAAYFCASAQGANQPQHFGDGTRLSIL.